A selection of T cell receptor beta chains follows, all from one sample in a study of blood T cell repertoires in COVID-19. The table came from immunoSEQ multiplex PCR; TCRdb's copy has only in-frame clones and leaves some out. The table includes 150,000 to 200,000 clones, about four fifths detected once. Sequences were obtained from peripheral blood. Every receptor here comes from a middle-aged woman with COVID-19, enrolled during active disease. Each CDR3 is given with its conserved first and last residue. A D gene is named only where the DNA matches it firmly. Only some rows state a clone size, as once, few, many or a class for expanded clones.

clone size,V gene,D gene,J gene,CDR3 DNA,CDR3 protein
.,TRBV19,.,TRBJ1-4,TGTGCCAGTACCTCTTACTCTCGTTATGAAAAACTGTTTTTT,CASTSYSRYEKLFF
.,TRBV10-2,.,TRBJ1-1,TGCGCCAGCAGTATTCGGGGGGACACTGAAGCTTTCTTT,CASSIRGDTEAFF
.,TRBV6-5,.,TRBJ2-2,TGTGCCAGCAGATTCGGACTGGGAGGCACCGGGGAGCTGTTTTTT,CASRFGLGGTGELFF
.,TRBV28,.,TRBJ2-1,TGTGCCAGCAGATCTCCGGGACATATTTACAATGAGCAGTTCTTC,CASRSPGHIYNEQFF
.,TRBV18,.,TRBJ1-6,TGTGCCAGCTCGACGGCACAAGGGAGGCACTCACCCCTCCACTTT,CASSTAQGRHSPLHF
few,TRBV9,TRBD1,TRBJ2-2,TGTGCCAGCAGCCCCCAGGCCGGGACAGGGGGCGGCGGGGAGCTGTTTTTT,CASSPQAGTGGGGELFF
.,TRBV2,.,TRBJ2-6,TGTGCCAGCAGTGGGCCCGGGTCTGGGGCCAACGTCCTGACTTTC,CASSGPGSGANVLTF
.,TRBV19,TRBD1,TRBJ1-5,TGTGCCAGGTGGACAGGGGAGTTGGATCAGCCCCAGCATTTT,CARWTGELDQPQHF
.,TRBV5-1,.,TRBJ2-4,TGCGCCAGCAGCTTAGGAGGGGTGGGCGCGGGTATGGGAGCCAAAAACATTCAGTACTTC,CASSLGGVGAGMGAKNIQYF
.,TRBV18,.,TRBJ1-2,TGTGCCAGCTCGCCGTCTAGAGACCATTATGGCTACACCTTC,CASSPSRDHYGYTF